This T cell receptor beta chain originates from a study of CD8+ T cells in alopecia areata. Extraction of RNA preceded its reverse transcription into cDNA, which served as the sequencing template. Only in-frame clones appear in the TCRdb table, and some are missing; sequencing was by immunoSEQ multiplex PCR. This table has 95,000 to 100,000 clones, just under 60% appearing once. Treatment: oral pan-JAK inhibitor, 5-10 mg twice daily. This clone was picked up a small number of times. From germline, CDR1 is SGHRS and CDR2 YFSETQ. The ends were cut back, 2 bases at V and 7 bases at J, with 7 bases in the middle. The CDR3 runs to 12 residues.

This sequence was found in a human donor with alopecia areata. This sequence joins TRBV5-1 and TRBJ2-1, with D tentatively TRBD2 (5 bases). The sample consisted of CD8+ T cells sorted from blood, taken between weeks 55 and 65, from a patient treated with tofacitinib. The CDR3 here is CASSLGRNEQFF. The CDR3 nucleotides are TGCGCCAGCAGCTTAGGGAGAAATGAGCAGTTCTTC.